This T cell receptor (beta chain) derives from a study of blood T cells in healthy people across ages. A sample-barcoded 5' primer and a J-beta primer mix were used in a second PCR of roughly 6 to 11 cycles. TCRdb recomputed calls from the 5' RACE reads with MiXCR, one row per CDR3 protein. The data show fewer than 800,000 distinct CDR3 sequences, 25% seen once. The CDR3 runs to 15 residues. Germline V lookup: CDR1 SGDLS, CDR2 YYNGEE. The trim removed 0 bases at V and 5 bases at J, leaving 7 bases unmatched. The same data also went into a second study, on T cells of mothers and their children.

The source material was blood. This TCR derives from a boy between 10 and 17 years old in good health. V and J are TRBV9 and TRBJ2-7, with 8 bases aligning to TRBD1. The CDR3 sequence: CASSVEAGGKDEQYF. In DNA form, the CDR3 reads TGTGCCAGCAGCGTAGAGGCAGGGGGCAAGGACGAGCAGTACTTC.